This paragraph covers one TCR beta chain sequence. The sample belongs to a study of blood T cell repertoires in COVID-19. Study-level background: In each case, the material was cDNA or gDNA derived from T cells, B-cell-depleted T cells, or PBMCs.

Germline CDR1 is SGHDT and CDR2 is YYEEEE. This CDR3 has 14 residues. V was pared by 5 bases and J by 2 bases, with 13 bases between. The cohort comprised adults aged 18 to 89 years residing in approximately 25 US areas. Assay used: immunoSEQ multiplex PCR; TCRdb lists only in-frame clones, some missing. Here the sample spans over 300,000 clones, roughly 88% being singletons. Sequences were obtained from PBMCs or T cells enriched from blood (not recorded which). V is TRBV5-6 and J is TRBJ1-1; tentative D call: TRBD1 (6 bases). The receptor was isolated from a man aged 25-45 years who had recovered from COVID-19. The DNA for the CDR3 is TGTGCCAGCAGTTTCGACAGGTACAACACTGAAGCTTTCTTT. It yields the protein CASSFDRYNTEAFF. Variable domain in full (rest from reference TRBV5-6 and TRBJ1-1): DAGVTQSPTHLIKTRGQQVTLRCSPKSGHDTVSWYQQALGQGPQFIFQYYEEEERQRGNFPDRFSGHQFPNYSSELNVNALLLGDSALYLCASSFDRYNTEAFFGQGTRLTVV.